This T cell receptor (beta chain) derives from a study of shared clonotypes between healthy human individuals. Using immunoSEQ multiplex PCR, the repertoire was profiled, and TCRdb retains in-frame clones only, with some absent. The table shows roughly 2,500,000 clones, with more than 85% occurring only once. Sequencing was performed on naive CD4+ T cells from PBMCs. Subset denoted: CD45RA+ positively selected. The sequence derives from a man between 18 and 29 years old in good health. Some clones in this sample may be carry-over from other donors' samples.

Here the CDR3 reads CASSPTSGRALETQYF. CDR3 nucleotide sequence: TGTGCCAGCAGCCCAACCAGCGGGAGGGCCTTAGAGACCCAGTACTTC. The chain is built from TRBV9 and TRBJ2-5, with 10 positions matching TRBD2. The V gene's germline CDR1 is SGDLS and CDR2 YYNGEE. The V and J ends lost 4 bases and 4 bases, in that order; junction bases with no gene match: 10. CDR3 length equals 16 residues.